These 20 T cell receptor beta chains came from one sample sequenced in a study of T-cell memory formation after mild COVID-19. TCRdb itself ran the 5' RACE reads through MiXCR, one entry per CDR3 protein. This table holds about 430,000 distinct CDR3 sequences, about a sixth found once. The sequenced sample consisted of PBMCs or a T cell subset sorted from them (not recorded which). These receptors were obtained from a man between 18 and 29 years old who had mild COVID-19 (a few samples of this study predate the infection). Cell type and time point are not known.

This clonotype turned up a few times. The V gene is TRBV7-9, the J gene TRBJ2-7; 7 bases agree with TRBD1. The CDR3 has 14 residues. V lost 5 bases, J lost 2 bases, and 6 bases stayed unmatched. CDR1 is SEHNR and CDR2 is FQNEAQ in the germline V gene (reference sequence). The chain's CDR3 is CASSRTGQPYEQYF. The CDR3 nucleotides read TGTGCCAGCAGCCGGACAGGACAGCCCTACGAGCAGTACTTC.

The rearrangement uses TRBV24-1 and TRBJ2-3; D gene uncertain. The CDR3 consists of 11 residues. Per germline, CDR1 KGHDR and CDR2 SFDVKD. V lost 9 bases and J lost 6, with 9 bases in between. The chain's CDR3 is CATGQADTQYF. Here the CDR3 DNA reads TGTGCCACCGGGCAGGCGGATACGCAGTATTTT.

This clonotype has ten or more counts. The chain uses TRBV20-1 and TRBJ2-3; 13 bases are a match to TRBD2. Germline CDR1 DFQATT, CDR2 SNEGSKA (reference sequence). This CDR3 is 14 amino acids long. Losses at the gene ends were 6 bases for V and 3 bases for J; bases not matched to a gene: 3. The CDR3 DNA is TGCAGTGCGGGACTAGCGGGGATGACAGATACGCAGTATTTT. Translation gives CSAGLAGMTDTQYF.

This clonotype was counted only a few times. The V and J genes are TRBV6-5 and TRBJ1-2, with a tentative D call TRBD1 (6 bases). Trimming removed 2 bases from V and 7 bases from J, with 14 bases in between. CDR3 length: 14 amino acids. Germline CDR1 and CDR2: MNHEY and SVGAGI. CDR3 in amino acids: CASSYVRGAGGYTF. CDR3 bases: TGTGCCAGCAGTTACGTTCGGGGGGCAGGTGGCTACACCTTC.

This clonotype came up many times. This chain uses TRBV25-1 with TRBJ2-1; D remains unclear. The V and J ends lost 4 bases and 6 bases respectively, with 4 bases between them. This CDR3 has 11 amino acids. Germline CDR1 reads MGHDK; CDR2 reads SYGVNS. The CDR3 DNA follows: TGTGCCAGCAGTGGGGCCAATGAGCAGTTCTTC. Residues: CASSGANEQFF.

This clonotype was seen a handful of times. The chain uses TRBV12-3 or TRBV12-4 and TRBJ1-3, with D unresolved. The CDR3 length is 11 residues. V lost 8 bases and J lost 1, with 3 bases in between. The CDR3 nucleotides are TGTGCCAGCGCATCTGGAAACACCATATATTTT. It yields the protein CASASGNTIYF.

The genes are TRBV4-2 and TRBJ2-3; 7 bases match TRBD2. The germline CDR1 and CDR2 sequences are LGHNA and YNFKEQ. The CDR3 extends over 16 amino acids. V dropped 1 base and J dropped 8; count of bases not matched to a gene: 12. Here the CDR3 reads CASSQAPGRAGATQYF. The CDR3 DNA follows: TGTGCCAGCAGCCAAGCCCCGGGGAGGGCAGGCGCTACGCAGTATTTT.

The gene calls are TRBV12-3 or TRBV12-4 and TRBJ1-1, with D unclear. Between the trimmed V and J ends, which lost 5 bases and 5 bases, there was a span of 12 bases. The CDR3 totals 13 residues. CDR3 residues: CASSPHQETEAFF. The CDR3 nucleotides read TGTGCCAGCAGTCCTCACCAGGAGACTGAAGCTTTCTTT.

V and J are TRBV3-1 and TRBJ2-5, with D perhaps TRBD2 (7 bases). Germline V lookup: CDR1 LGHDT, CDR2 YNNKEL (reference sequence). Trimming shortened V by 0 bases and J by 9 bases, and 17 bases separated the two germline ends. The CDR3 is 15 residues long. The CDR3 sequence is CASSQDRGAPRAQYF. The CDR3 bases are TGTGCCAGCAGCCAAGATCGGGGGGCCCCAAGGGCCCAGTACTTC.

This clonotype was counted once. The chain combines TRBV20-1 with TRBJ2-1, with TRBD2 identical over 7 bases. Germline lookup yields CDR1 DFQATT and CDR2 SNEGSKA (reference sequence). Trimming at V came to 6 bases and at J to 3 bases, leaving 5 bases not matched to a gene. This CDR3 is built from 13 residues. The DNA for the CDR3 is TGCAGTGCGGGGGGGAGCATCTACAATGAGCAGTTCTTC. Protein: CSAGGSIYNEQFF.

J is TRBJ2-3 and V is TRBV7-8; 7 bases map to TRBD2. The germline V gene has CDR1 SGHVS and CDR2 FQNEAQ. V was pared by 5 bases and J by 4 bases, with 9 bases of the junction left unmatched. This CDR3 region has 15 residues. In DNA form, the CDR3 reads TGTGCCAGCAGCGCCCGCCGGGACTACTCAGATACGCAGTATTTT. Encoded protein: CASSARRDYSDTQYF. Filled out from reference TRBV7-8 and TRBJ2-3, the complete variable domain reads GAGVSQSPRYKVAKRGQDVALRCDPISGHVSLFWYQQALGQGPEFLTYFQNEAQLDKSGLPSDRFFAERPEGSVSTLKIQRTQQEDSAVYLCASSARRDYSDTQYFGPGTRLTVL.

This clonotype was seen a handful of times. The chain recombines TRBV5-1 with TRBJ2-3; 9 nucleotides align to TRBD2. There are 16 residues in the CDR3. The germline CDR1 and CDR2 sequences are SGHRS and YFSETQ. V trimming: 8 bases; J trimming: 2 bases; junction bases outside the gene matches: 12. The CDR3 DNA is TGCGCCAGTTCCCCCGCCCAGCGGGGGGCCACAGATACGCAGTATTTT. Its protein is CASSPAQRGATDTQYF.

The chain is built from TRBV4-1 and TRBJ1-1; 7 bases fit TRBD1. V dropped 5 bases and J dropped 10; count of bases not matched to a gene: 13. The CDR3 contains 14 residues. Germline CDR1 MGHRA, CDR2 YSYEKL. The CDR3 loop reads CASSTPRGGFGAFF. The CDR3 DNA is TGCGCCAGCAGCACCCCCAGGGGGGGCTTTGGAGCTTTCTTT.

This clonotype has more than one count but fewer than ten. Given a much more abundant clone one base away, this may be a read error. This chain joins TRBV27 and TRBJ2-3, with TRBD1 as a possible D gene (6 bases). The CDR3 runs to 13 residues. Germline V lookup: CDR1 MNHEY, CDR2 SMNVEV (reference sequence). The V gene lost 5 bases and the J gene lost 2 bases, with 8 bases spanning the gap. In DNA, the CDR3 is TGTGCCAGCAGTCGGGACAACACAGATACGCAGTATTTT. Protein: CASSRDNTDTQYF.

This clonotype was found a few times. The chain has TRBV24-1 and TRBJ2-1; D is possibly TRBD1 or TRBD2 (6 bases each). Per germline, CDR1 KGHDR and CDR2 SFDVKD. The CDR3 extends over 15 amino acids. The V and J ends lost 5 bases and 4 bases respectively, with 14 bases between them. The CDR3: CATSGGARVYNEQFF. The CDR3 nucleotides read TGTGCCACCAGTGGGGGGGCGAGGGTGTACAATGAGCAGTTCTTC.

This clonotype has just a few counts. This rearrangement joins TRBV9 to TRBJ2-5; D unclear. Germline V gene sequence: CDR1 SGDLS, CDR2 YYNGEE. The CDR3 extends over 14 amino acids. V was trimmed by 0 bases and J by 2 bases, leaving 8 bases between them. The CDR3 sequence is CASSVASQQETQYF. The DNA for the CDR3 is TGTGCCAGCAGCGTAGCTTCACAGCAAGAGACCCAGTACTTC.

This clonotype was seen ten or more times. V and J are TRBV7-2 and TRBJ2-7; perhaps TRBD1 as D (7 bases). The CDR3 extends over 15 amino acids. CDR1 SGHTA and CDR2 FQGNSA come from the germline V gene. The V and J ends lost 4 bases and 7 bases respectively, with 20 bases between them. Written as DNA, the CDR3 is TGTGCCAGCAGCTCAAGGGACAGTCCTGGGGGGGAGCAGTACTTC. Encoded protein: CASSSRDSPGGEQYF.

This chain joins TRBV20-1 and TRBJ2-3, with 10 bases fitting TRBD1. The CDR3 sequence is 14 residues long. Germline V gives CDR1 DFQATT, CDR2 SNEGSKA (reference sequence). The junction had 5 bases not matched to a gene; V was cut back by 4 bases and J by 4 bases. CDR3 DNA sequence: TGCAGTGCTACCCCGGGACAGGGGTCAGATACGCAGTATTTT. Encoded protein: CSATPGQGSDTQYF.

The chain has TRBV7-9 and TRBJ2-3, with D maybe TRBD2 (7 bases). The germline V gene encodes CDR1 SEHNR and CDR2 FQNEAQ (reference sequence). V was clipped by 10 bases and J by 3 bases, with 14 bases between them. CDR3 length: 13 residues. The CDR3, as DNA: TGTGCCACCCTAGGGGGGGCGACAGATACGCAGTATTTT. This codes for CATLGGATDTQYF.

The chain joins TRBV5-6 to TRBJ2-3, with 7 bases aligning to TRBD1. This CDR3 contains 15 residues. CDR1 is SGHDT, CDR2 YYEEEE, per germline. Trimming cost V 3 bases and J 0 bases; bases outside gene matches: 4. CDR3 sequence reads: CASSSGQLSTDTQYF. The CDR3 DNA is TGTGCCAGCAGCTCGGGACAGCTCAGCACAGATACGCAGTATTTT.